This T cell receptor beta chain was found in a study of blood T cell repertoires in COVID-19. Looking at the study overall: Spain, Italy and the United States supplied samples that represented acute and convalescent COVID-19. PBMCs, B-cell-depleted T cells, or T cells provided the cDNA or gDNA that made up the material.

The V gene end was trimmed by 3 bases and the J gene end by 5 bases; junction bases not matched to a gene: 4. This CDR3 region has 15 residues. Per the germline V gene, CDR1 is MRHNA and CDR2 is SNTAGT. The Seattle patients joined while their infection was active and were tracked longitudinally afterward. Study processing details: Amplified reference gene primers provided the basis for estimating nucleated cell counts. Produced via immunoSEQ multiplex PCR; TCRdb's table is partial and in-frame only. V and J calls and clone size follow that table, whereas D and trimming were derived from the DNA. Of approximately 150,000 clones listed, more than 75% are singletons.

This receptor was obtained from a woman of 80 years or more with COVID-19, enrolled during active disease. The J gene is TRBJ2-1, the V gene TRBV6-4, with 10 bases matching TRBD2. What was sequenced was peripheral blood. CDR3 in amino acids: CASSEELAGNNEQFF. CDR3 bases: TGTGCCAGCAGTGAGGAACTAGCGGGAAACAATGAGCAGTTCTTC.